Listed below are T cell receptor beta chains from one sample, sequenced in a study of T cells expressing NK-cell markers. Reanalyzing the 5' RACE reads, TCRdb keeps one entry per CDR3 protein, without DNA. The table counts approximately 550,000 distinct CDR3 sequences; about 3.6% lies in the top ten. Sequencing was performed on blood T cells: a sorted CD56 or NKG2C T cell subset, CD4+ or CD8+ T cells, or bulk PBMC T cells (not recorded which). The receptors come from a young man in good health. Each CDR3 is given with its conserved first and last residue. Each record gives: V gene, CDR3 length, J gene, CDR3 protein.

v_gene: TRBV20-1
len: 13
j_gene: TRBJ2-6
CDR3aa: CSTVPSEANVLTF

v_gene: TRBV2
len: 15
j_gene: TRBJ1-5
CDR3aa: CASRETTGPNQPQHF

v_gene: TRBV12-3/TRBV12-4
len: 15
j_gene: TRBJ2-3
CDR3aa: CASSWTSGRFDTQYF

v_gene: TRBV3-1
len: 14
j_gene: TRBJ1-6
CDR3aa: CASTPGQPNSPLHF

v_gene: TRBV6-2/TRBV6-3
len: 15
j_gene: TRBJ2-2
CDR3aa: CASSAGTGTTGELFF

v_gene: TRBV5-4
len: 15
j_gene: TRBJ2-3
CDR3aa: CASRLQGFDADTQYF

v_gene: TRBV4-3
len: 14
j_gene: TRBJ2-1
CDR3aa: CASAAGQGFYEQFF

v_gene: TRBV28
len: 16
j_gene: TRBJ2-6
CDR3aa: CASDRTAGSGANVLTF

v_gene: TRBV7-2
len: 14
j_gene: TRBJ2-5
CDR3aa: CASSLSGGFETQYF

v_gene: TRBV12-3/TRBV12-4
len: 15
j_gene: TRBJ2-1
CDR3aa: CASSPAGQGGNEQFF

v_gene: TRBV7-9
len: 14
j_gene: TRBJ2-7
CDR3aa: CASSYTGNPYEQYF

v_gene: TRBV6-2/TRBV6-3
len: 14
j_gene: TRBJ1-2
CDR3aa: CASSYEGENYGYTF

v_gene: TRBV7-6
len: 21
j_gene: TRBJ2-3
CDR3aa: CASSLSAPGRGLLLRTDTQYF

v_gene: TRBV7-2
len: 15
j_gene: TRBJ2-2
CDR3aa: CASSPLTANTGELFF

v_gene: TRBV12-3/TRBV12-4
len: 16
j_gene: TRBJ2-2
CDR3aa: CASSLSGTGATGELFF

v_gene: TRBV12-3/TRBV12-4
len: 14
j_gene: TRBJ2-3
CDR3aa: CASSWGTPADTQYF

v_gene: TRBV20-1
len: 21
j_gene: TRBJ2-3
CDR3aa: CSARVGELVGTGGAQITTQYF

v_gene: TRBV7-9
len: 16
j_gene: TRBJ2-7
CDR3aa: CASSLIVGQGWGEQYF

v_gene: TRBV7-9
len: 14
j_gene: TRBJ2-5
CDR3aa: CASSLMTAQETQYF

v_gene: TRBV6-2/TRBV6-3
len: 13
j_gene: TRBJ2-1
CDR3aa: CASSYRLGDEQFF

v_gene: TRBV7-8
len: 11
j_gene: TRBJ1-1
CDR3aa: CASSLEVGAFF

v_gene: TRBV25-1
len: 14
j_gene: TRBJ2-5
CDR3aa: CASSEKDPQETQYF

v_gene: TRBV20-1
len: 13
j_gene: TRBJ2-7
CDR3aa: CSANDRLHHEQYF

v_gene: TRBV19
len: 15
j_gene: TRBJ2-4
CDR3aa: CASSIPGAANAIQYF

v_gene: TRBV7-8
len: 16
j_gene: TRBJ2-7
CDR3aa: CASSARRGRERYEQYF

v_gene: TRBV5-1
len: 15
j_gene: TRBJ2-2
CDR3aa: CASSLVIMNTGELFF

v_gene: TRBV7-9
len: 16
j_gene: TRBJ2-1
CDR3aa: CASSPRLAASYNEQFF

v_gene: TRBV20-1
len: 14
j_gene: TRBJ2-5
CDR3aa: CSASGTGVGETQYF

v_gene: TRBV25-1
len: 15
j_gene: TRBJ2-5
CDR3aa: CASSDGGTAQETQYF

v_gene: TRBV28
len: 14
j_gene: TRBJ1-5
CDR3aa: CASLDGGGVQPQHF

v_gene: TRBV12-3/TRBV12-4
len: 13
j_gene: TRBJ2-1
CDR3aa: CASVRQGRNEQFF

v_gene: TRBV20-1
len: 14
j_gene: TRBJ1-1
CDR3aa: CSARGGQGFSAAFF

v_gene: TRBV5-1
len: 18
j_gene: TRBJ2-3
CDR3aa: CASSLLPSGRVVTDTQYF

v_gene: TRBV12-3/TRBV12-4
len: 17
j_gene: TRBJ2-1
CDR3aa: CASSSPGLAGEYNEQFF

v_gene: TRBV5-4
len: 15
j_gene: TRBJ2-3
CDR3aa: CASRLAGRIRDTQYF

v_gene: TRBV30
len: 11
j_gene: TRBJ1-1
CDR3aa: CAWLTGTEAFF

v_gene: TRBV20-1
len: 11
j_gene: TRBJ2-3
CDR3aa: CSAWSADTQYF

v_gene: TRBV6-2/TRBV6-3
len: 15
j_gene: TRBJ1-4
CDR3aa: CASSYVDSSYEKLFF

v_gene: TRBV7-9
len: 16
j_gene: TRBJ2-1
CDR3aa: CASSLMAGSSYNEQFF

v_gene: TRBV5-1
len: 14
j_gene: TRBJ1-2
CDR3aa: CASSSPGTATGYTF

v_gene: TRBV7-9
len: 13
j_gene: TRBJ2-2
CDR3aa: CARGGAKPGELFF

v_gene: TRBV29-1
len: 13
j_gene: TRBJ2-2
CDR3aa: CSVLMMNTGELFF

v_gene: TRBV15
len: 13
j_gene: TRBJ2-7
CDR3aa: CATSRENRNEQYF

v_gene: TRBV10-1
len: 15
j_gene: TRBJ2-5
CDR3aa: CASRPGTSGRETQYF

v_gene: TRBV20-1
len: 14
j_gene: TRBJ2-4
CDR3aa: CSATREDKWSIQYF

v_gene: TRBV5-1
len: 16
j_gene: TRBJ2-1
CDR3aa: CASSRSGQGVYNEQFF

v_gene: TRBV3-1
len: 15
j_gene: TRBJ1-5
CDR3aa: CASSQDQGGNQPQHF

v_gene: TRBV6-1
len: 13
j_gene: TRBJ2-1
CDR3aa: CASSPRWSNEQFF

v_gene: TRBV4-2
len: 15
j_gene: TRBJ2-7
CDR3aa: CASSQEDGGSYEQYF

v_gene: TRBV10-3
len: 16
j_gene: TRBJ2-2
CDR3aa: CAISESGASGAGELFF

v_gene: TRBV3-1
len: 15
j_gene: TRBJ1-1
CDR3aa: CASSQEGQGATEAFF

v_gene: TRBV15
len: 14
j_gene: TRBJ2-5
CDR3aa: CATSLDQGRETQYF

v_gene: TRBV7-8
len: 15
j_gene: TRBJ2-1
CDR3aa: CASSLVSDSYNEQFF

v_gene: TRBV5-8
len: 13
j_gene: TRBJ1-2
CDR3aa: CASSLESRLRDTF

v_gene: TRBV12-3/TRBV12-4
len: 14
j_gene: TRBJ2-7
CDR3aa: CASTPLQGQSEQYF